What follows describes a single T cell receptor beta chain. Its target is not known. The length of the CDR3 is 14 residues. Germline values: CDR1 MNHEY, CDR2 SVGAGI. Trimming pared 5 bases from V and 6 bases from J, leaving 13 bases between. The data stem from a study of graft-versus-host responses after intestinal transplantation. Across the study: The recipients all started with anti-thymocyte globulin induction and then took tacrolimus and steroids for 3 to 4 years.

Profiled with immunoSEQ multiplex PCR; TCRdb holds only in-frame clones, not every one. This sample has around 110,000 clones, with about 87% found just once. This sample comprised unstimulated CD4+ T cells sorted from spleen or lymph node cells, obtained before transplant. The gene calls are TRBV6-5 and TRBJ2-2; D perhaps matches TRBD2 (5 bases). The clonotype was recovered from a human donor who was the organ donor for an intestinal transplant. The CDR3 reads CASSPRMRAGELFF. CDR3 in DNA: TGTGCCAGCAGTCCCCGAATGAGGGCCGGGGAGCTGTTTTTT.